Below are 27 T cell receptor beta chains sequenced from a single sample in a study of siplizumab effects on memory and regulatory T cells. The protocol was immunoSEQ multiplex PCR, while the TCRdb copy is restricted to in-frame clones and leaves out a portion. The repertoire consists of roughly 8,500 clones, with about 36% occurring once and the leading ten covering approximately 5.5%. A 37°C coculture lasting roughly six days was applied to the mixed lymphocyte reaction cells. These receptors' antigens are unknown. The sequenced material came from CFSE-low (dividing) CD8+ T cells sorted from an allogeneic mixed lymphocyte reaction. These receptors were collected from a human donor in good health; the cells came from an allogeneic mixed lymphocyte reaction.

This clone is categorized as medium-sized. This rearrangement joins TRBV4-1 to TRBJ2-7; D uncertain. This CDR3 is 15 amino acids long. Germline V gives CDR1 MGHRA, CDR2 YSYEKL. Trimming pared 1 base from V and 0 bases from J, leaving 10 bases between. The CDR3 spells CASSQVRGGSYEQYF. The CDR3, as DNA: TGCGCCAGCAGCCAAGTTCGTGGCGGCTCCTACGAGCAGTACTTC.

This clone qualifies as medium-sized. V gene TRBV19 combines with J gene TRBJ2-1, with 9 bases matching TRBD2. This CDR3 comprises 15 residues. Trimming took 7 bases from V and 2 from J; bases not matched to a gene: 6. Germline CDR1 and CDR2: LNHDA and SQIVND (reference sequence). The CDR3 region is CASIFAGGPYNEQFF. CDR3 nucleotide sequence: TGTGCCAGTATATTTGCGGGAGGGCCCTACAATGAGCAGTTCTTC.

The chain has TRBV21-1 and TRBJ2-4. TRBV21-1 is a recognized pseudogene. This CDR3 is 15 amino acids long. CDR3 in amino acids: CASSSPRGDKNIQYF. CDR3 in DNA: TGTGCCAGCAGCTCCCCAAGGGGGGACAAAAACATTCAGTACTTC.

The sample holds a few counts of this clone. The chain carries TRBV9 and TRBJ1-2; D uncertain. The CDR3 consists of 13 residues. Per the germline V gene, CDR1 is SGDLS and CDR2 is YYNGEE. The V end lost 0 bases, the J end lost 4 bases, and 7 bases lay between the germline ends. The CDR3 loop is CASSVAEFYGYTF. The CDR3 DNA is TGTGCCAGCAGCGTAGCCGAGTTCTATGGCTACACCTTC.

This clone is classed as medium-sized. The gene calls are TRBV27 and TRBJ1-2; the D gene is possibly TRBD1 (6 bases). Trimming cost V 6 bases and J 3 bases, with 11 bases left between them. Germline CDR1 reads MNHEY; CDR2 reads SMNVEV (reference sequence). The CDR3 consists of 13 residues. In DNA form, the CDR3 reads TGTGCCAGCAGCCTACAGGGAGACTATGGCTACACCTTC. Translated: CASSLQGDYGYTF.

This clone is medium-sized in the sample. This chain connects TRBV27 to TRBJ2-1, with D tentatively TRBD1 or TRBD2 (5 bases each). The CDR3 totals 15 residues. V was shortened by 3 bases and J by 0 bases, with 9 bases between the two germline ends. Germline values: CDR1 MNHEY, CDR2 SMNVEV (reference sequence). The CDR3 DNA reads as TGTGCCAGCAGTTTCCGGGACGGCTCCTACAATGAGCAGTTCTTC. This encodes CASSFRDGSYNEQFF.

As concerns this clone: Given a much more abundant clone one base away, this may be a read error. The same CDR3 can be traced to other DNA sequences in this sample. CDR3 in amino acids: CSALLETQYF. The CDR3 coding sequence is TGCAGTGCTTTGTTGGAGACCCAATACTTC. V gene TRBV20-1 combines with J gene TRBJ2-5; unclear D gene. The CDR3 runs 10 residues. Per germline, CDR1 DFQATT and CDR2 SNEGSKA (reference sequence).

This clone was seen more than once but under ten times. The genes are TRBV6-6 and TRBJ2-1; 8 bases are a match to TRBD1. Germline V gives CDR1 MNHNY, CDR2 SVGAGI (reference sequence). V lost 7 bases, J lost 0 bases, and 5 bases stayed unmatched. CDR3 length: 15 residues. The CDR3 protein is CASNRDRGSYNEQFF. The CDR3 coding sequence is TGTGCCAGCAACCGAGACAGGGGCTCCTACAATGAGCAGTTCTTC.

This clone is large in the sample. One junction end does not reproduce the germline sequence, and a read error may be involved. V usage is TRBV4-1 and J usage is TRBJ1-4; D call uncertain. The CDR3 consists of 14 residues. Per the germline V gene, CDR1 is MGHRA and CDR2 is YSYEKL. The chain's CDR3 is CATSLVRQNEKLFF. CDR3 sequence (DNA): TGCGCCACCAGCCTGGTGAGACAAAATGAAAAACTGTTTTTT.

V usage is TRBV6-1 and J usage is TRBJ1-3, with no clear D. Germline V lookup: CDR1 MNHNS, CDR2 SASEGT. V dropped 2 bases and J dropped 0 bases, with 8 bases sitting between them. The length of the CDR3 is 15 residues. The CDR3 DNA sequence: TGTGCCAGCAGTGAATTACGCTTCTCTGGAAACACCATATATTTT. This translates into CASSELRFSGNTIYF.

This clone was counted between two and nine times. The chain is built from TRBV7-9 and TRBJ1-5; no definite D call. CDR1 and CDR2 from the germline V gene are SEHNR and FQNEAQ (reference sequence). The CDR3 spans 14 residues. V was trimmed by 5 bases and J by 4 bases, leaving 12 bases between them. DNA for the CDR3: TGTGCCAGCAGCCCAGACACCGAGAATCAGCCCCAGCATTTT. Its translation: CASSPDTENQPQHF.

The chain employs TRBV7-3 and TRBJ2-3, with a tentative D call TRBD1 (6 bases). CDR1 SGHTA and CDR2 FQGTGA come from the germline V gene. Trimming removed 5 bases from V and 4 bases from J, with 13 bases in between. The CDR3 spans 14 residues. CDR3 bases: TGTGCCAGCAGCCCCTTCGAGGGGGCAGATACGCAGTATTTT. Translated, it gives CASSPFEGADTQYF.

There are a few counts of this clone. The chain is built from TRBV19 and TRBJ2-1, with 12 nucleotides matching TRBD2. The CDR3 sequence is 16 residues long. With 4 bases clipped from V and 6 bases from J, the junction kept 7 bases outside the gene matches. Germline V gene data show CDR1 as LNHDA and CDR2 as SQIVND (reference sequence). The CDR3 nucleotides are TGTGCCAGTAGTACGCTAGCGGGAGGGGGGCTCAATGAGCAGTTCTTC. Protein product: CASSTLAGGGLNEQFF.

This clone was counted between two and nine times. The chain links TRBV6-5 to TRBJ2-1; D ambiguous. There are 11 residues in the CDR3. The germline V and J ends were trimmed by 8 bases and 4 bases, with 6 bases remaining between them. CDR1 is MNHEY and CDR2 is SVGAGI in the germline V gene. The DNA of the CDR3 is TGTGCCAGCTGGGTGTACAATGAGCAGTTCTTC. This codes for CASWVYNEQFF.

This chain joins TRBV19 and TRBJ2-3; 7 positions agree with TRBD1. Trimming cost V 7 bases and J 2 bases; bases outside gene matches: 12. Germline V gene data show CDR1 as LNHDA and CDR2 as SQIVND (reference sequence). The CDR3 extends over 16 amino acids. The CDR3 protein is CASTNIRQGSTDTQYF. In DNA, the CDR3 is TGTGCCAGTACCAATATTCGACAGGGTTCCACAGATACGCAGTATTTT.

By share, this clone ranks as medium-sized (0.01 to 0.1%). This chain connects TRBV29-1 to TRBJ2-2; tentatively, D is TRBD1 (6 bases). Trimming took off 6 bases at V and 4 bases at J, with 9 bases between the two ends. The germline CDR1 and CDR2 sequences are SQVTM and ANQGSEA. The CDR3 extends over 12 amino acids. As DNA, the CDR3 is TGCAGCGTCCAGGGGCCCACCGGGGAGCTGTTTTTT. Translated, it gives CSVQGPTGELFF.

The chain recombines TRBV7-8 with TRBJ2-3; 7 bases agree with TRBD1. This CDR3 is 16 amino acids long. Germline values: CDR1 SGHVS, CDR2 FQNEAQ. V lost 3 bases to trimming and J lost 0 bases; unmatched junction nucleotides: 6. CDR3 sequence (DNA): TGTGCCAGCAGCTTCTACAGGGGAACTAGCACAGATACGCAGTATTTT. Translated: CASSFYRGTSTDTQYF.

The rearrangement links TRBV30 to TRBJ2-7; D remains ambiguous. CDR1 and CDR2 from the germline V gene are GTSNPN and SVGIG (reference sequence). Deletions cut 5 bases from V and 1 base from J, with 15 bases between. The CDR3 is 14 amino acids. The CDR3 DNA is TGTGCCTGGGTTTCCCTCAGCGATTCCTACGAGCAGTACTTC. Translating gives CAWVSLSDSYEQYF.

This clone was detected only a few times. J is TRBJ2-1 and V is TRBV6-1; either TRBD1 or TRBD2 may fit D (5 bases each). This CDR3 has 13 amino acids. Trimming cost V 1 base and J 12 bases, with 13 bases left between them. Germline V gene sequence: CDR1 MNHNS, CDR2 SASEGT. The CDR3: CASSEDVGTRQFF. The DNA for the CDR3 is TGTGCCAGCAGTGAAGATGTAGGGACCAGGCAGTTCTTC.

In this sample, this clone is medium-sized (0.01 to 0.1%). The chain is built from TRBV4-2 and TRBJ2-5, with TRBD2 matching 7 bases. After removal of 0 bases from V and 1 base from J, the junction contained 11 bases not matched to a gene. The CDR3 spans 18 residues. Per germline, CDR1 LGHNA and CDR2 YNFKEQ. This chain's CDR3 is CASSQDRWGEGLQETQYF. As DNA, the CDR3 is TGTGCCAGCAGCCAAGATCGGTGGGGGGAGGGCCTCCAAGAGACCCAGTACTTC.

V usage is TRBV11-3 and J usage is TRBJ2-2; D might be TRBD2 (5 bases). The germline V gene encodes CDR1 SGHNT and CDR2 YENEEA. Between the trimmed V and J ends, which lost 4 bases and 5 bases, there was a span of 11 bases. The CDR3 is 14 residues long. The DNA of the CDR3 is TGTGCCAGCAGCTCCGACCCGGGGACCGGGGAGCTGTTTTTT. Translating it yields CASSSDPGTGELFF.

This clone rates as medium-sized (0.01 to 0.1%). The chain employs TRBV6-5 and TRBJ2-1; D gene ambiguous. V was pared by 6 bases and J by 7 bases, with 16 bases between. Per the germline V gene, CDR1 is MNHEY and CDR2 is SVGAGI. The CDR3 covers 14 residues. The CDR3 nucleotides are TGTGCCAGCAGCCTATCTATGGCCGGGAATGAGCAGTTCTTC. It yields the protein CASSLSMAGNEQFF.

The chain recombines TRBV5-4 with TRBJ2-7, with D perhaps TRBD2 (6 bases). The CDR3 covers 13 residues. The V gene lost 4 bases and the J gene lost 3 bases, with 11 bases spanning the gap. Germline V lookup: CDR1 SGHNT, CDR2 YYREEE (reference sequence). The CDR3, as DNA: TGTGCCAGCAGCCACGGGGGAGACTACGAGCAGTACTTC. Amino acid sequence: CASSHGGDYEQYF.

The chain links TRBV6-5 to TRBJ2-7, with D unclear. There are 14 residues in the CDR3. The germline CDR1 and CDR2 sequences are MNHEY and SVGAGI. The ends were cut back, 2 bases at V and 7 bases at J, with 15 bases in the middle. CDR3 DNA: TGTGCCAGCAGTTACCCCGCACCAGATTTGGAGCAGTACTTC. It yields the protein CASSYPAPDLEQYF.

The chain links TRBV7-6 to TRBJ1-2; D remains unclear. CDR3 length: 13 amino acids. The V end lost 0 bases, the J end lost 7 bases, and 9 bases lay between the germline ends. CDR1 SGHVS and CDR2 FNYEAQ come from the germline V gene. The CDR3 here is CASSLARAAGYTF. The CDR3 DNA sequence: TGTGCCAGCAGCTTAGCTAGGGCAGCTGGCTACACCTTC.

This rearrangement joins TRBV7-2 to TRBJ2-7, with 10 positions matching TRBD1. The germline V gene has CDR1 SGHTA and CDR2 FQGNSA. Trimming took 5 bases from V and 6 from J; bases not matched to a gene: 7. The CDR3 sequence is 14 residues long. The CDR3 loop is CASSPWDRGREQYF. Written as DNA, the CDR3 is TGTGCCAGCAGCCCATGGGACAGGGGTCGCGAGCAGTACTTC.

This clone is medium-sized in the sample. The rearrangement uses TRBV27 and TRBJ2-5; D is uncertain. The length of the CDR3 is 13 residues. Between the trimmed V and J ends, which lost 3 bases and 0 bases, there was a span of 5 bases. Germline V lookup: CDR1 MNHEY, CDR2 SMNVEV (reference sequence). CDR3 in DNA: TGTGCCAGCAGTTTGGGCTACCAAGAGACCCAGTACTTC. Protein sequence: CASSLGYQETQYF.